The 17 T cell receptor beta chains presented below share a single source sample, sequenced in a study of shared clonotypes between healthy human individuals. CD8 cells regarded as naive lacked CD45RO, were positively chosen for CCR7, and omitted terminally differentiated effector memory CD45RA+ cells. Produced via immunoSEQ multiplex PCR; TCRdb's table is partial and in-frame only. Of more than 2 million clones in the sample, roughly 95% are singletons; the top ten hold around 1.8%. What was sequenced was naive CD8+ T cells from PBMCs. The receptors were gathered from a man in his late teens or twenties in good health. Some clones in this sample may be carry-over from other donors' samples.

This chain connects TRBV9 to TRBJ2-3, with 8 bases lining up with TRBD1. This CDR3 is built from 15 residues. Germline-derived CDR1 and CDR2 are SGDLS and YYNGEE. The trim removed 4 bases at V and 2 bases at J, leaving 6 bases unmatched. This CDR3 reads CASSPSGGNTDTQYF. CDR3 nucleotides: TGTGCCAGCAGCCCATCAGGGGGCAACACAGATACGCAGTATTTT.

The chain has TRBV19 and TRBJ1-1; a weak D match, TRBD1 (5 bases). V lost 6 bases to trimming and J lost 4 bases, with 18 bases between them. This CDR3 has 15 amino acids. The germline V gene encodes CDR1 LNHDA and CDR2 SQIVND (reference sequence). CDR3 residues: CASRRGGEGRTEAFF. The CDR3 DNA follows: TGTGCCAGTAGGAGGGGTGGGGAGGGACGCACTGAAGCTTTCTTT.

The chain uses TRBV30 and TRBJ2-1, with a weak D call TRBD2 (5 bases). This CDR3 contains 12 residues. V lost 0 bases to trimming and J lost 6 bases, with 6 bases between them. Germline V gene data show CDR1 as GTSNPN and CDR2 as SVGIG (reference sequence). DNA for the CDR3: TGTGCCTGGAGTGTAGGACTCAATGAGCAGTTCTTC. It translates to CAWSVGLNEQFF.

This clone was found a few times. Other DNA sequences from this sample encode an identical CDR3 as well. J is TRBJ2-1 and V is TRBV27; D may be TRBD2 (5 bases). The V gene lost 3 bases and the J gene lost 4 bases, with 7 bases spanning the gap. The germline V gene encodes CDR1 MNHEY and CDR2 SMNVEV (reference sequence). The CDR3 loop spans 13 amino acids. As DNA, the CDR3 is TGTGCCAGCAGTTTCGGACTTTACAATGAGCAGTTCTTC. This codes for CASSFGLYNEQFF.

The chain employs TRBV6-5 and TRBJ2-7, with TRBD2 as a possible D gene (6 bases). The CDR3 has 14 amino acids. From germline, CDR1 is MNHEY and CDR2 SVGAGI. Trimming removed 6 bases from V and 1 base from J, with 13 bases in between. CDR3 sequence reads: CASSSRAGSYEQYF. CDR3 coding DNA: TGTGCCAGCAGCTCTCGGGCGGGATCCTACGAGCAGTACTTC.

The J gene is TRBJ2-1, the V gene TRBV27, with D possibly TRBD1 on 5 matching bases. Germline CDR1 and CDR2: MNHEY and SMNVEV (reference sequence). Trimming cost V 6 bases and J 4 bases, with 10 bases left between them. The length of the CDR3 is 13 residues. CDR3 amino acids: CASSLDKYNEQFF. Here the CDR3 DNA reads TGTGCCAGCAGCTTGGACAAGTACAATGAGCAGTTCTTC.

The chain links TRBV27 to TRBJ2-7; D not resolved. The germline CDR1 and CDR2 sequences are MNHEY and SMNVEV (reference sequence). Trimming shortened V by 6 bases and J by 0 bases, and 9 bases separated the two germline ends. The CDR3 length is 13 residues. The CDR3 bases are TGTGCCAGCAGCAATGGGTACTCCTACGAGCAGTACTTC. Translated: CASSNGYSYEQYF.

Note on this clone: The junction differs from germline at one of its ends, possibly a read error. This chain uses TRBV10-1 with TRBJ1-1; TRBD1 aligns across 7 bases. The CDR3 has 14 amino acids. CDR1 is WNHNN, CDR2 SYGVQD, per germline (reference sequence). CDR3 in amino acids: CAGSEKTGITEAFF. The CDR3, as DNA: TGCGCCGGCAGTGAGAAGACAGGGATCACTGAAGCTTTCTTT.

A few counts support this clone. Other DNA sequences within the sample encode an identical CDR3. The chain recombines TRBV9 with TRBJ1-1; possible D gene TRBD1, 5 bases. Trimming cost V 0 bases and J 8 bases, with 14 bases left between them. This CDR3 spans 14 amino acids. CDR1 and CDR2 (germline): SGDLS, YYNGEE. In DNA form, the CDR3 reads TGTGCCAGCAGCGTAGGGGGCACTACAGCAGAAGCTTTCTTT. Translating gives CASSVGGTTAEAFF.

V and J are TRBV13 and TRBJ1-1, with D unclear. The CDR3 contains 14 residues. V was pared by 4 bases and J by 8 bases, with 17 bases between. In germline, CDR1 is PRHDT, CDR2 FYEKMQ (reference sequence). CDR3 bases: TGTGCCAGCAGCTCTCCGAGCGACACTTTGGAAGCTTTCTTT. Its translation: CASSSPSDTLEAFF.

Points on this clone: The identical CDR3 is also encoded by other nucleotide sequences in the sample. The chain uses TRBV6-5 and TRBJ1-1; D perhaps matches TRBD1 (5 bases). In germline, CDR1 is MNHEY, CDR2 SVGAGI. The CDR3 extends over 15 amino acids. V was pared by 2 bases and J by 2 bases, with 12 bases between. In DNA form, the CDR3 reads TGTGCCAGCAGTTACCGGGAGGGGTTAAACACTGAAGCTTTCTTT. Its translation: CASSYREGLNTEAFF.

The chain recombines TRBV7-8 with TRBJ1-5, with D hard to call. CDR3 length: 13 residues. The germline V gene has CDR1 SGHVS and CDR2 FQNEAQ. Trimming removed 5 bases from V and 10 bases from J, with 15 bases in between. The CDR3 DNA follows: TGTGCCAGCAGCGGCGCCGCGTATGGCCCCCAGCATTTT. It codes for CASSGAAYGPQHF.

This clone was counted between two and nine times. CDR3 loop: CASSLAGQLNTEAFF. CDR3 in DNA: TGTGCCAGCAGCTTGGCGGGACAGTTGAACACTGAAGCTTTCTTT. This chain connects TRBV7-2 to TRBJ1-1; 7 nucleotides agree with TRBD1. The length of the CDR3 is 15 residues. Germline V lookup: CDR1 SGHTA, CDR2 FQGNSA. The ends lost 3 bases at V and 0 bases at J; junction bases unmatched: 4.

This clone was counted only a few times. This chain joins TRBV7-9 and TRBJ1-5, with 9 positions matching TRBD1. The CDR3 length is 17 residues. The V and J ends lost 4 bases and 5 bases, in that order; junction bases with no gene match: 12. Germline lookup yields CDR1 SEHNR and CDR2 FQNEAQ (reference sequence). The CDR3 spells CASSSMTGTGNDQPQHF. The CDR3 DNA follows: TGTGCCAGCAGCTCGATGACCGGGACAGGGAACGATCAGCCCCAGCATTTT.

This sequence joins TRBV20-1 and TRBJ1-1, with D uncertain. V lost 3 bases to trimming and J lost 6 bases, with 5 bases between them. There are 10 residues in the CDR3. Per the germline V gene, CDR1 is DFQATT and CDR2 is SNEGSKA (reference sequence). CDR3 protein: CSARIAEAFF. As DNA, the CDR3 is TGCAGTGCTAGGATCGCTGAAGCTTTCTTT.

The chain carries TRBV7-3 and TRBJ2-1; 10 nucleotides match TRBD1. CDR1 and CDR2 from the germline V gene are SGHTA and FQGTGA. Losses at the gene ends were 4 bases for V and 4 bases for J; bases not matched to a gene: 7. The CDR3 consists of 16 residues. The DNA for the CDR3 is TGTGCCAGCAGCTCCCAGGACAGGGGGAAATACAATGAGCAGTTCTTC. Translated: CASSSQDRGKYNEQFF.

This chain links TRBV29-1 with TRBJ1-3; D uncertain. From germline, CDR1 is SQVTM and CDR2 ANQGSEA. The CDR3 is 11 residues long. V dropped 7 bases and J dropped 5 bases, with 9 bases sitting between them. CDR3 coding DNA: TGCAGCGCCAATCTCCGAAACACCATATATTTT. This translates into CSANLRNTIYF.